This entry describes one T cell receptor beta chain. This clonotype was seen a handful of times. Its antigen is unknown. Qualities for individual bases were not recorded, and no much larger clone is one base off. Library preparation used 5' RACE. The data were produced on an Illumina HiSeq 2000. A universal primer binding site was introduced by template switching, and a unique molecular identifier was present in the final cDNA, enabling accurate counting of TCR cDNA molecules. Specific primers in the conserved constant-segment region were used to synthesize first-strand cDNA for TCR alpha and beta chains. To control for contamination, every cDNA library carried two barcodes: a SMART-Mk sample barcode plus Illumina barcodes. TruSeq adapter sequences and Illumina sample barcodes were added in two successive PCR steps. The Illumina HiSeq platform was used with custom primers to sequence TCR alpha and beta cDNA libraries. Turning to the authors' computational methods: Raw reads were processed with MiGEC to extract unique molecular identifiers, and MiXCR was used to determine CDR3 positions. For each individual, recombination models were inferred using an EM algorithm with the repgenHMM and IGoR tools. Shared clonotype analysis was performed with the tcR package in R, normalizing sharing by the product of cloneset sizes. To study raw recombination without the effects of thymic and clonal selection, out-of-frame nonproductive sequences were analyzed. TCRdb reanalyzed the raw reads on its own, using fastp at Q25 for trimming and MiXCR for clone calling, and kept in-frame beta chains. Duplicate CDR3 protein sequences are folded into a single record with the most common DNA and genes. The V and J calls were not made by the authors but by TCRdb's processing. The table for this sample lists about 1.7 million distinct CDR3 sequences; 25% to 35% of them were counted only once. The ten largest clones represent roughly 0.3% of the sample.

Cut back by 1 base and 6 bases, the V and J ends lie 7 bases apart. Inclusive of the bounding cysteine and phenylalanine, the CDR3 is 11 residues long. The retained sequence is limited to the CDR3, 33 bases, with the frame set at the first base. CDR1 and CDR2 were assigned from the germline V gene (reference sequence) as DFQATT and SNEGSKA. Every donor in the study was a healthy Caucasian. This sample was included in a study of identical twins (TCRdb year 2016). As for the study more broadly: To test whether fetal clonotypes persist, the study used deep sequencing on TCR alpha and beta repertoires from monozygotic twins, unrelated adults of various ages, and cord blood. To rule out contamination, the twin experiments were replicated at different times with different library preparation protocols. Overall study results and their limits: Compared with coincidental sharing between unrelated individuals, out-of-frame TCR alpha sequences shared between twins had an excess of sequences with low generation probability. Excess twin sharing in beta out-of-frame sequences was weaker because fewer shared sequences lowered the signal-to-noise ratio. Recombination models systematically underestimated out-of-frame TCR alpha sharing in monozygotic twins but agreed with sharing between unrelated individuals. Invariant T cells such as MAIT and iNKT could partly confound zero-insertion analyses, though diverse VJ usage argued against this for most clonotypes. Abundant cord blood beta clonotypes had fewer insertions, young adult naive repertoires showed a similar but weaker trend, and memory repertoires showed no such trend. Because the same donors could not be followed over many years, the conclusions relied on cross-sectional statistical analysis.

The V and J genes are TRBV20-1 and TRBJ2-7, with the identity of the D gene unclear. The sample consisted of cord blood. The origin of this receptor is a newborn girl in good health. The CDR3 has the sequence CSARVGIEQYF. The nucleotides are TGCAGTGCTAGAGTGGGGATCGAGCAGTACTTC.